What follows are 11 T cell receptor beta chains derived from one specimen sequenced in a study of shared clonotypes between healthy human individuals (dated by TCRdb to 2018 to 2021). Libraries were made using the immunoSEQ multiplex PCR assay. TCRdb mirrors the immuneACCESS table, restricted to in-frame sequences. Some clones are absent from its copies; in checked studies, under half trace to an unresolved V gene, and the reason for the others is unknown. The sample records roughly 2 million clones, approximately 94% of which are singletons. In total, the top ten clones hold 0.9% to 1.4% of the sample. CD8 naive samples were CD45RO-negative cells positively selected for CCR7, giving a CD45RA+CCR7+ population that excluded TemRA cells. The sequencing sample was made of naive CD8+ T cells sorted from blood. According to the study, the label for this sample's cell subset or site signals: CD45RA+CCR7+. These receptors all come from a man younger than 30 in good health.

Only one count was recorded for this clone. This sample also contains other DNA sequences that code for the same CDR3. The genes are TRBV6-5 and TRBJ1-2; unclear D gene. The CDR3 length is 13 residues. The ends were cut back, 2 bases at V and 4 bases at J, with 8 bases in the middle. Germline V gene lookup returns CDR1 MNHEY and CDR2 SVGAGI. CDR3: CASSYGETYGYTF. The CDR3, as DNA: TGTGCCAGCAGTTACGGGGAGACCTATGGCTACACCTTC.

This chain connects TRBV5-1 to TRBJ2-1, with D unresolved. The V gene lost 0 bases and the J gene lost 6 bases, with 10 bases spanning the gap. Per germline, CDR1 SGHRS and CDR2 YFSETQ. The CDR3 is 14 amino acids. The CDR3 DNA is TGCGCCAGCAGCTTGGCAGTCACTCCCAATGAGCAGTTCTTC. This sequence encodes CASSLAVTPNEQFF.

This clone was seen a single time. This chain connects TRBV30 to TRBJ2-2; 13 bases match TRBD2. Trimming at V came to 5 bases and at J to 5 bases, leaving 2 bases not matched to a gene. The length of the CDR3 is 14 residues. Per the germline V gene, CDR1 is GTSNPN and CDR2 is SVGIG (reference sequence). CDR3 amino acids: CAWEGLAGTGELFF. The CDR3 nucleotides are TGTGCCTGGGAGGGACTAGCGGGAACCGGGGAGCTGTTTTTT.

The chain combines TRBV28 with TRBJ1-5; TRBD1 agrees at 10 bases. CDR1 and CDR2 from the germline V gene are MDHEN and SYDVKM. The CDR3 is 13 amino acids. The junction had 2 bases not matched to a gene; V was cut back by 6 bases and J by 6 bases. CDR3 DNA: TGTGCCAGCAGCGGACAGGGGGTTCAGCCCCAGCATTTT. Translating gives CASSGQGVQPQHF. The whole variable domain, remainder taken from reference TRBV28 and TRBJ1-5, is DVKVTQSSRYLVKRTGEKVFLECVQDMDHENMFWYRQDPGLGLRLIYFSYDVKMKEKGDIPEGYSVSREKKERFSLILESASTNQTSMYLCASSGQGVQPQHFGDGTRLSIL.

The rearrangement uses TRBV29-1 and TRBJ1-2; D gene ambiguous. Germline-derived CDR1 and CDR2 are SQVTM and ANQGSEA. The CDR3 runs 11 residues. V was cut by 3 bases and J by 10 bases, with 12 bases left in between. In DNA, the CDR3 is TGCAGCGTTGATTTTGGGCTTGCCTACACCTTC. Translation: CSVDFGLAYTF.

V and J are TRBV7-8 and TRBJ2-5; 12 bases fit TRBD1. The junction had 4 bases not matched to a gene; V was cut back by 1 base and J by 4 bases. The CDR3 covers 16 residues. Germline CDR1 SGHVS, CDR2 FQNEAQ. CDR3 sequence reads: CASSLGGTGGRETQYF. CDR3 DNA: TGTGCCAGCAGCTTAGGAGGGACAGGGGGCAGAGAGACCCAGTACTTC.

The chain links TRBV7-9 to TRBJ2-7; weak D call: TRBD1 (5 bases). The germline V gene encodes CDR1 SEHNR and CDR2 FQNEAQ (reference sequence). Trimming took 1 base from V and 3 from J, leaving 10 bases between them. The CDR3 has 14 amino acids. CDR3 coding DNA: TGTGCCAGCAGCTTAGAAGGGGCGATCTACGAGCAGTACTTC. Residues: CASSLEGAIYEQYF.

This chain uses TRBV4-3 with TRBJ2-3, with D tentatively TRBD1 or TRBD2 (7 bases each). Germline lookup yields CDR1 LGHNA and CDR2 YSLEER. The V end was cut by 0 bases, the J end by 5 bases, with 15 bases between. CDR3 size: 16 residues. The CDR3 DNA reads TGCGCCAGCAGCCAAGACCGGGGGAGGGGGCTAGATACGCAGTATTTT. Translation gives CASSQDRGRGLDTQYF.

The V call is TRBV7-9, the J call TRBJ2-7, with D maybe TRBD2 (6 bases). This CDR3 contains 15 residues. The V end was cut by 5 bases, the J end by 4 bases, with 18 bases between. Germline loops: CDR1 SEHNR, CDR2 FQNEAQ (reference sequence). The CDR3 region has the DNA TGTGCCAGCAGCGACCGGGACTCCGGGAATTACGAGCAGTACTTC. It specifies CASSDRDSGNYEQYF.

Concerning this clone: Within the sample, other DNA sequences also encode this same CDR3. V is TRBV30 and J is TRBJ2-1; a possible D gene is TRBD1 (6 bases). This CDR3 region has 12 residues. The germline V gene encodes CDR1 GTSNPN and CDR2 SVGIG (reference sequence). V shed 2 bases and J shed 7 bases, with 9 bases lying between them. CDR3 region: CAWSPGANEQFF. The CDR3 DNA reads TGTGCCTGGAGTCCAGGGGCAAATGAGCAGTTCTTC.

Concerning this clone itself: Within the sample, other DNA sequences also encode this same CDR3. The V and J genes are TRBV18 and TRBJ1-5, with no clear D. Trimming pared 2 bases from V and 1 base from J, leaving 0 bases between. Germline assignment: CDR1 KGHSH and CDR2 LQKENI. CDR3 size: 12 residues. The CDR3 DNA follows: TGTGCCAGCTCACCAAGCAATCAGCCCCAGCATTTT. This codes for CASSPSNQPQHF.